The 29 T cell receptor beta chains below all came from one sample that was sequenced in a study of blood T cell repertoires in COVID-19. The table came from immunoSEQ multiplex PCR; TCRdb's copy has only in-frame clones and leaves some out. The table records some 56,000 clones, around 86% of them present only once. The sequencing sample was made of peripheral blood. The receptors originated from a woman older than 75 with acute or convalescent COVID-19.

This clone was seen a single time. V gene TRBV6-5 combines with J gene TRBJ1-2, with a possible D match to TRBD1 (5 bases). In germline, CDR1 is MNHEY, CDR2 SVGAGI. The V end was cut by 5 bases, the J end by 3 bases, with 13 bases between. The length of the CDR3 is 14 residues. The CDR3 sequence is CASSPPGNHYGYTF. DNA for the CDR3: TGTGCCAGCAGTCCCCCAGGGAACCACTATGGCTACACCTTC.

CDR3 in DNA: TGTGCCAGCAGGCGACTAGCGATCAGCACAGATACGCAGTATTTT. This gives the protein CASRRLAISTDTQYF. The chain links TRBV27 to TRBJ2-3; TRBD2 aligns across 8 bases. The length of the CDR3 is 15 residues. J lost 0 bases, V lost 6 bases, and 5 bases had no gene match. CDR1 MNHEY and CDR2 SMNVEV come from the germline V gene (reference sequence).

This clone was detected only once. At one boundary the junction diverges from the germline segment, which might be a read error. The CDR3 loop reads CASSLGLGNNEQFF. DNA of the CDR3: TGTGCTAGCAGCTTGGGACTAGGGAACAATGAGCAGTTCTTC. This chain uses TRBV7-7 with TRBJ2-1; 8 nucleotides match TRBD2. Germline CDR1 is SSHAT and CDR2 is FNYEAQ (reference sequence). CDR3 length: 14 amino acids.

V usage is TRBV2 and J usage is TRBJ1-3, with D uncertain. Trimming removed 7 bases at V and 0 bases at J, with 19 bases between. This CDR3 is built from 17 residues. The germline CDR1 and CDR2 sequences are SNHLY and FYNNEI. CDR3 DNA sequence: TGTGCCAGCACTCCCGGGCGGGGAAACTCCTCTGGAAACACCATATATTTT. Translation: CASTPGRGNSSGNTIYF.

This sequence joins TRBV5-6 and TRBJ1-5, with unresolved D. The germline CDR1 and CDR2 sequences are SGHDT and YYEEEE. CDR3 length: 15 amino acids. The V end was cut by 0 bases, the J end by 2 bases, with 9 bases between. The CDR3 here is CASSLVGERNQPQHF. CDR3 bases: TGTGCCAGCAGCTTGGTCGGTGAACGCAATCAGCCCCAGCATTTT.

The CDR3 protein is CASSGQTNTEAFF. The CDR3 DNA sequence: TGTGCCAGCTCGGGACAGACGAACACTGAAGCTTTCTTT. This chain links TRBV18 with TRBJ1-1, with 7 nucleotides matching TRBD1. The CDR3 length is 13 residues. Germline V CDR1 and CDR2: KGHSH, LQKENI. V shed 6 bases and J 1 base; nucleotides not matched to a gene: 2.

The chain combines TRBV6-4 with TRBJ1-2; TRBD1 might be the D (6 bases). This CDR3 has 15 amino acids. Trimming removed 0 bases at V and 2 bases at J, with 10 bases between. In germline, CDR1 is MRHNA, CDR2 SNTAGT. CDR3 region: CASSDSRQGNYGYTF. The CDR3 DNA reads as TGTGCCAGCAGTGACTCCCGGCAGGGGAACTATGGCTACACCTTC.

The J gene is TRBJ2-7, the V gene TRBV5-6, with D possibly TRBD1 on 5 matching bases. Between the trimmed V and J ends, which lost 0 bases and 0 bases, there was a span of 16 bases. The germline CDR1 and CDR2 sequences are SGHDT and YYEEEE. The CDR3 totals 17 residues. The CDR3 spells CASSLGRAGSYSYEQYF. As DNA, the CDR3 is TGTGCCAGCAGCTTGGGTAGGGCAGGGTCATACTCCTACGAGCAGTACTTC.

This CDR3 is CASSYISRTEAFF. In DNA form, the CDR3 reads TGTGCCAGCAGTTATATTTCTCGGACTGAAGCTTTCTTT. The chain links TRBV5-4 to TRBJ1-1; D is uncertain. The CDR3 length is 13 residues. The germline gives CDR1 SGHNT, CDR2 YYREEE (reference sequence). Trimming stripped 5 bases from V and 5 bases from J, with 13 bases between.

The CDR3 sequence is CASSQAGGNSPLHF. CDR3 sequence (DNA): TGCGCCAGCAGCCAAGCGGGGGGGAATTCACCCCTCCACTTT. The chain employs TRBV4-1 and TRBJ1-6; D may be TRBD1 (5 bases). V was shortened by 1 base and J by 7 bases, with 8 bases between the two germline ends. The germline CDR1 and CDR2 sequences are MGHRA and YSYEKL. CDR3 length: 14 residues.

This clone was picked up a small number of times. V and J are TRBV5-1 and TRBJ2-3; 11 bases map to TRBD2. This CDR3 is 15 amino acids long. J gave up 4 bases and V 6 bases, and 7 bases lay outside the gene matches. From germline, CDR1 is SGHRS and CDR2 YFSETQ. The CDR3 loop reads CASTYSGGDADTQYF. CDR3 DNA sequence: TGCGCCAGCACCTATAGCGGGGGGGATGCAGATACGCAGTATTTT. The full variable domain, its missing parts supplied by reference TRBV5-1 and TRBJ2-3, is KAGVTQTPRYLIKTRGQQVTLSCSPISGHRSVSWYQQTPGQGLQFLFEYFSETQRNKGNFPGRFSGRQFSNSRSEMNVSTLELGDSALYLCASTYSGGDADTQYFGPGTRLTVL.

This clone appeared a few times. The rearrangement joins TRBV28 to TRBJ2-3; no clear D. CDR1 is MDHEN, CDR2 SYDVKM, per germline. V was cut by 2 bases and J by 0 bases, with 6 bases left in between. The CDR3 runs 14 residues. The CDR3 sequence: CASSLRVSTDTQYF. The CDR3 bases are TGTGCCAGCAGTTTACGTGTGAGCACAGATACGCAGTATTTT.

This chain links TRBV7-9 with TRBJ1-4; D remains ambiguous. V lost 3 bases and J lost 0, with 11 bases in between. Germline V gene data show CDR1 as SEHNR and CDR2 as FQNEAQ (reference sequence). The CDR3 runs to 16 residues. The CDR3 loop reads CASSFGSIATNEKLFF. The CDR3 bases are TGTGCCAGCAGCTTCGGTTCGATAGCAACTAATGAAAAACTGTTTTTT.

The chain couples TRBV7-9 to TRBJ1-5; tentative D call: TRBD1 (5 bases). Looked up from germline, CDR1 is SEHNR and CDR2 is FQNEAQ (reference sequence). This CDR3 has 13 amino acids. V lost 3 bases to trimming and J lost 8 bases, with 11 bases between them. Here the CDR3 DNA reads TGTGCCAGCAGCTTTGACAGATGGGAGCCCCAGCATTTT. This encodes CASSFDRWEPQHF. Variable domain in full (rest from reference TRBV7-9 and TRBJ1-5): DTGVSQNPRHKITKRGQNVTFRCDPISEHNRLYWYRQTLGQGPEFLTYFQNEAQLEKSRLLSDRFSAERPKGSFSTLEIQRTEQGDSAMYLCASSFDRWEPQHFGDGTRLSIL.

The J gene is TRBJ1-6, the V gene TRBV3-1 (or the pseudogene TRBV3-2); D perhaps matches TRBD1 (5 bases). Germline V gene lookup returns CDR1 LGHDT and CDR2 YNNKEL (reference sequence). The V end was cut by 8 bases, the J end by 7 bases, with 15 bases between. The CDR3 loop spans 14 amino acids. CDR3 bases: TGTGCCAGCGGAACTTCGGCAGGGAATTCACCCCTCCACTTT. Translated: CASGTSAGNSPLHF.

In DNA, the CDR3 is TGTGCCAGCAGCGTAGGAGAAGGAGTGAAAGAGACCCAGTACTTC. Protein product: CASSVGEGVKETQYF. This sequence joins TRBV9 and TRBJ2-5, with D hard to call. Germline loops: CDR1 SGDLS, CDR2 YYNGEE. V lost 0 bases, J lost 3 bases, and 12 bases lay in between. The CDR3 loop spans 15 amino acids.

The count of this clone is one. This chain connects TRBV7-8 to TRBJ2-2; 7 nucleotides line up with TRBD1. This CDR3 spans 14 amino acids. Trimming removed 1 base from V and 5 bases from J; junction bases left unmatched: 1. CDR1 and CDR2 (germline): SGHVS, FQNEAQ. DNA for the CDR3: TGTGCCAGCAGCTTAGGACAGGGAACCGGGGAGCTGTTTTTT. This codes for CASSLGQGTGELFF.

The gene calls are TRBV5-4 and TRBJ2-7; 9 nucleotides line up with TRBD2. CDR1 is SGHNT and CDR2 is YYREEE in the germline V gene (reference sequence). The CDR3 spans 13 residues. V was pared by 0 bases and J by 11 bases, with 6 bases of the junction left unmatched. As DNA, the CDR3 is TGTGCCAGCAGCTTGGAGCGGGGGGCAAAGGAGTACTTC. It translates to CASSLERGAKEYF. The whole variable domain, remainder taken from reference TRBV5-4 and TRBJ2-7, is ETGVTQSPTHLIKTRGQQVTLRCSSQSGHNTVSWYQQALGQGPQFIFQYYREEENGRGNFPPRFSGLQFPNYSSELNVNALELDDSALYLCASSLERGAKEYFGPGTRLTVT.

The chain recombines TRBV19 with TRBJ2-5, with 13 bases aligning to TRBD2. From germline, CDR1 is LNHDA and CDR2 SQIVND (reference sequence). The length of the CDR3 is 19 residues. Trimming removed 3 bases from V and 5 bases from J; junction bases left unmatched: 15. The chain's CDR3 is CASSMARTSGGRGRETQYF. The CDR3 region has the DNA TGTGCCAGTAGTATGGCCCGGACTAGCGGGGGAAGAGGTAGGGAGACCCAGTACTTC.

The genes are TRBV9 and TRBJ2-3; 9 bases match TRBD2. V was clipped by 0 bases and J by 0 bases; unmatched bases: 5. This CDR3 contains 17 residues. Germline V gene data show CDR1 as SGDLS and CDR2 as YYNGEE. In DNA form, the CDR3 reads TGTGCCAGCAGCGTAGTGTCTAGCGGGACTAGCACAGATACGCAGTATTTT. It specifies CASSVVSSGTSTDTQYF.

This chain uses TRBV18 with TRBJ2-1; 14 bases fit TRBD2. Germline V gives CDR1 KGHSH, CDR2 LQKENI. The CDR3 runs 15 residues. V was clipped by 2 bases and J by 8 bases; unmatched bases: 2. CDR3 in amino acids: CASSPGLAGGYEQFF. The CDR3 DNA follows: TGTGCCAGCTCACCAGGACTAGCGGGAGGTTATGAGCAGTTCTTC.

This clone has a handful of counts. DNA of the CDR3: TGTGCCAGCAGCGCCGAGGGTAGCGGGGGAAACTACGAGCAGTACTTC. This codes for CASSAEGSGGNYEQYF. The gene calls are TRBV7-3 and TRBJ2-7, with 9 bases that match TRBD2. The trim removed 5 bases at V and 3 bases at J, leaving 11 bases unmatched. The CDR3 contains 16 residues. The germline V gene has CDR1 SGHTA and CDR2 FQGTGA.

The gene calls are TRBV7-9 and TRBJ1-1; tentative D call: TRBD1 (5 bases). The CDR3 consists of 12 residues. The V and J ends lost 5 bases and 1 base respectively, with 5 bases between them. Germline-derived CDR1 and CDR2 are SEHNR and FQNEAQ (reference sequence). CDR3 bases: TGTGCCAGCAGCACAGGGAACACTGAAGCTTTCTTT. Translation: CASSTGNTEAFF. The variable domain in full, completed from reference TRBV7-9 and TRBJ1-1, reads DTGVSQNPRHKITKRGQNVTFRCDPISEHNRLYWYRQTLGQGPEFLTYFQNEAQLEKSRLLSDRFSAERPKGSFSTLEIQRTEQGDSAMYLCASSTGNTEAFFGQGTRLTVV.

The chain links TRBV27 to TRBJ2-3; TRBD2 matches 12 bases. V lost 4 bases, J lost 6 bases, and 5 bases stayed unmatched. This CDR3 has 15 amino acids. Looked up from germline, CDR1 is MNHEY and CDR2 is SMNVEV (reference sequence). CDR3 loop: CASSSLAGGLDTQYF. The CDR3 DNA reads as TGTGCCAGCAGTTCCCTAGCGGGAGGGTTGGATACGCAGTATTTT.

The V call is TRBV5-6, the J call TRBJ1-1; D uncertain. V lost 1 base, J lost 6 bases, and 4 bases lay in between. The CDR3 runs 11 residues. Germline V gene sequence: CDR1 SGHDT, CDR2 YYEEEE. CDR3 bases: TGTGCCAGCAGCTTGTTCTCTGAAGCTTTCTTT. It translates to CASSLFSEAFF.

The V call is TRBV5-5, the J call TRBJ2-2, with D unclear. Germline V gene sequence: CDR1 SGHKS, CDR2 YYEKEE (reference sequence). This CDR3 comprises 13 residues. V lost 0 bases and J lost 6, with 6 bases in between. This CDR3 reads CASSLAVSGELFF. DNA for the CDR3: TGTGCCAGCAGCTTGGCGGTTTCCGGGGAGCTGTTTTTT.

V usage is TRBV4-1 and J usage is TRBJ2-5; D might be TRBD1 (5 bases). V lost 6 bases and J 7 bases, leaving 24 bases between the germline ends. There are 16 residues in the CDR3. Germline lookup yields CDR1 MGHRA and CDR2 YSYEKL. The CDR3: CASRAQARGPAGTQYF. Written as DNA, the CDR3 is TGCGCCAGCAGGGCACAGGCGCGCGGTCCGGCAGGGACCCAGTACTTC.

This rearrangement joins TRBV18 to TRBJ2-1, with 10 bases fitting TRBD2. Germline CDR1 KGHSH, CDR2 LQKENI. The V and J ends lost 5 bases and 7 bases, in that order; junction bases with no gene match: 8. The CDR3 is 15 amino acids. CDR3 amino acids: CASSSSGGAGNEQFF. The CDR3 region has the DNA TGTGCCAGCTCATCAAGCGGGGGGGCTGGAAATGAGCAGTTCTTC.

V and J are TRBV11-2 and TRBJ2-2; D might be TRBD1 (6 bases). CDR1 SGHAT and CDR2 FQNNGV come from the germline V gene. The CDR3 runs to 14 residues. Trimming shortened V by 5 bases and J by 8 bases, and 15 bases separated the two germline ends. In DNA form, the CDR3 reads TGTGCCAGCAGCCCCGGGACAATTACTGGGGAGCTGTTTTTT. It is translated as CASSPGTITGELFF.